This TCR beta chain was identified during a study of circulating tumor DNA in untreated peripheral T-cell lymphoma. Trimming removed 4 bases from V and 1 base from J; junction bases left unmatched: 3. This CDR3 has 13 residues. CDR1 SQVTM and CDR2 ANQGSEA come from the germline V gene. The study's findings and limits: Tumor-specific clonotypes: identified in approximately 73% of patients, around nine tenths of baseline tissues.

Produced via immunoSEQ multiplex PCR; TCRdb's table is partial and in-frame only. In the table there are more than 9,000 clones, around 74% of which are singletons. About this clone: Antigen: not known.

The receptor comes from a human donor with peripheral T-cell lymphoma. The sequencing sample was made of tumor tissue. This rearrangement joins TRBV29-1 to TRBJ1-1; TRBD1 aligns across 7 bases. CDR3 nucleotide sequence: TGCAGCGTTGTACAGGGGACGAACACTGAAGCTTTCTTT. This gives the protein CSVVQGTNTEAFF.